A single TCR beta chain is shown here with its context. Its antigen is still unknown. The source of the sample is a study of siplizumab effects on memory and regulatory T cells. Notes on the study in general: Suppression by proliferating Tregs derived from siplizumab cultures was not verified. With siplizumab, Treg-derived clones averaged roughly 66% of mappable alloreactive CD4+ clones, versus 26.9% in controls.

The protocol was immunoSEQ multiplex PCR, while the TCRdb copy is restricted to in-frame clones and leaves out a portion. This table holds around 100,000 clones, less than 95% found once. Between the trimmed V and J ends, which lost 2 bases and 5 bases, there was a span of 16 bases. CDR3 length equals 16 residues. Germline assignment: CDR1 MNHEY and CDR2 SMNVEV (reference sequence). Sequencing was done on a sample of non-Treg CD4+ T cells sorted from blood. The clonotype comes from a human donor in good health. This chain joins TRBV27 and TRBJ2-1; maybe TRBD2 (6 bases). The CDR3 loop reads CASSLVSEGRDNEQFF. DNA of the CDR3: TGTGCCAGCAGTTTAGTTTCGGAGGGAAGGGACAATGAGCAGTTCTTC.